These 21 T cell receptor beta chains came from one sample sequenced in a study of T cell changes during pregnancy in multiple sclerosis. Method: immunoSEQ multiplex PCR; TCRdb's copy keeps in-frame clones and lacks some. The repertoire holds almost 50,000 clones, with about 90% as singletons. The material sequenced was CD8+ T cells from peripheral blood mononuclear cells, taken after pregnancy. The receptors come from a female donor with multiple sclerosis, enrolled in a pregnancy study.

This chain uses TRBV10-3 with TRBJ2-2; TRBD1 agrees at 7 bases. This CDR3 spans 16 amino acids. Unmatched junction bases numbered 9, after V lost 7 bases and J lost 1 base. Germline CDR1 reads ENHRY; CDR2 reads SYGVKD. CDR3 protein: CAITKPGTENTGELFF. The DNA of the CDR3 is TGTGCCATCACCAAACCAGGGACAGAGAACACCGGGGAGCTGTTTTTT.

CDR3 coding DNA: TGTGCCAACCACGGGACAACGAACACCGGGGAGCTGTTTTTT. It encodes CANHGTTNTGELFF. The chain combines TRBV2 with TRBJ2-2; a possible D gene is TRBD1 (6 bases). Germline V CDR1 and CDR2: SNHLY, FYNNEI. V gave up 10 bases and J gave up 0 bases, with 12 bases separating them. This CDR3 has 14 amino acids. Using reference TRBV2 and TRBJ2-2 for the parts outside the CDR3, the full variable domain is EPEVTQTPSHQVTQMGQEVILRCVPISNHLYFYWYRQILGQKVEFLVSFYNNEISEKSEIFDDQFSVERPDGSNFTLKIRSTKLEDSAMYFCANHGTTNTGELFFGEGSRLTVL.

V and J are TRBV5-4 and TRBJ1-4; TRBD1 agrees at 11 bases. The ends lost 5 bases at V and 5 bases at J; junction bases unmatched: 8. The CDR3 sequence is 16 residues long. CDR1 is SGHNT and CDR2 is YYREEE in the germline V gene (reference sequence). The CDR3 DNA reads TGTGCCAGCAGTCATGGACAGGGGGCAATAAATGAAAAACTGTTTTTT. Translating it yields CASSHGQGAINEKLFF.

The chain couples TRBV7-9 to TRBJ2-3; D is ambiguous. The germline CDR1 and CDR2 sequences are SEHNR and FQNEAQ (reference sequence). V shed 8 bases and J shed 5 bases, with 14 bases lying between them. CDR3 size: 13 residues. CDR3: CASDTLAGDTQYF. For the CDR3, the DNA is TGTGCCAGCGATACGCTGGCAGGAGATACGCAGTATTTT.

This clone came up once. The V call is TRBV29-1, the J call TRBJ1-1, with D unclear. CDR3 length equals 13 residues. Trimming removed 0 bases from V and 0 bases from J, with 5 bases in between. The germline V gene encodes CDR1 SQVTM and CDR2 ANQGSEA. The DNA of the CDR3 is TGCAGCGTTGAAGATCCCTTGAACACTGAAGCTTTCTTT. The encoded protein is CSVEDPLNTEAFF.

J is TRBJ1-1 and V is TRBV2, with D tentatively TRBD1 (5 bases). V was clipped by 1 base and J by 3 bases, with 15 bases between them. This CDR3 has 16 amino acids. Germline loops: CDR1 SNHLY, CDR2 FYNNEI. The CDR3 DNA reads TGTGCCAGCAGTGAAGGGGCAGGGCTTGGGGACACTGAAGCTTTCTTT. As protein: CASSEGAGLGDTEAFF. The full variable domain, in which reference TRBV2 and TRBJ1-1 provide the parts outside the CDR3, is EPEVTQTPSHQVTQMGQEVILRCVPISNHLYFYWYRQILGQKVEFLVSFYNNEISEKSEIFDDQFSVERPDGSNFTLKIRSTKLEDSAMYFCASSEGAGLGDTEAFFGQGTRLTVV.

This rearrangement joins TRBV23-1 to TRBJ1-4; 8 nucleotides agree with TRBD1. TRBV23-1 is identified as an open reading frame with a role that is uncertain. The CDR3 runs 18 residues. J gave up 1 base and V 3 bases, and 10 bases lay outside the gene matches. This CDR3 is CASSHPGQEPLTNEKLFF. The CDR3 DNA reads as TGCGCCAGCAGTCACCCGGGACAGGAGCCCCTAACTAATGAAAAACTGTTTTTT.

The count of this clone is one. The genes are TRBV10-2 and TRBJ1-2; tentative D call: TRBD1 (5 bases). CDR3 length: 17 amino acids. Germline V lookup: CDR1 WSHSY, CDR2 SAAADI. Trimming took off 3 bases at V and 4 bases at J, with 21 bases between the two ends. The CDR3 is CASSDPGQAYYGYGYTF. The CDR3 coding sequence is TGCGCCAGCAGTGATCCCGGACAAGCTTACTACGGCTATGGCTACACCTTC.

This rearrangement joins TRBV6-5 to TRBJ1-1; D ambiguous. This CDR3 region has 15 residues. Trimming took 5 bases from V and 4 from J, leaving 17 bases between them. CDR1 MNHEY and CDR2 SVGAGI come from the germline V gene. For the CDR3, the DNA is TGTGCCAGCAGTCCCCTGACTGGATTGGGCACTGAAGCTTTCTTT. It encodes CASSPLTGLGTEAFF.

This sequence joins TRBV29-1 and TRBJ1-1; D gene unclear. Germline lookup yields CDR1 SQVTM and CDR2 ANQGSEA. The ends were cut back, 5 bases at V and 5 bases at J, with 15 bases in the middle. This CDR3 is built from 13 residues. The DNA of the CDR3 is TGCAGCGTTATCCGAGGAGGGTGGACTGAAGCTTTCTTT. Protein: CSVIRGGWTEAFF.

The CDR3 protein is CASSLAYMYQETQYF. In nucleotides, the CDR3 is TGTGCCAGCAGCTTGGCGTACATGTACCAAGAGACCCAGTACTTC. The chain is built from TRBV5-5 and TRBJ2-5; D is ambiguous. The CDR3 loop spans 15 amino acids. V lost 0 bases, J lost 0 bases, and 9 bases lay in between. From germline, CDR1 is SGHKS and CDR2 YYEKEE (reference sequence). Filled out from reference TRBV5-5 and TRBJ2-5, the complete variable domain reads DAGVTQSPTHLIKTRGQQVTLRCSPISGHKSVSWYQQVLGQGPQFIFQYYEKEERGRGNFPDRFSARQFPNYSSELNVNALLLGDSALYLCASSLAYMYQETQYFGPGTRLLVL.

This chain joins TRBV15 and TRBJ2-5, with 11 bases that match TRBD1. Germline CDR1 and CDR2: LNHNV and YYDKDF (reference sequence). This CDR3 has 16 residues. V gave up 1 base and J gave up 3 bases; unmatched junction bases: 4. The CDR3 sequence: CATSRAGTGGKETQYF. DNA for the CDR3: TGTGCCACCAGCAGAGCCGGGACAGGGGGGAAAGAGACCCAGTACTTC.

This chain uses TRBV5-8 with TRBJ1-2; D not certain. This CDR3 region has 13 residues. V was pared by 1 base and J by 13 bases, with 17 bases between. Per the germline V gene, CDR1 is SGHTS and CDR2 is YDEGEE. The CDR3 loop reads CASSLSGSYGSTF. The CDR3 nucleotides are TGTGCCAGCAGCTTGTCAGGATCCTATGGGTCCACCTTC.

The chain recombines TRBV7-9 with TRBJ2-7, with D possibly being TRBD2 (5 bases). The germline V and J ends were trimmed by 0 bases and 6 bases, with 21 bases remaining between them. Germline-derived CDR1 and CDR2 are SEHNR and FQNEAQ (reference sequence). The CDR3 totals 17 residues. CDR3 DNA: TGTGCCAGCAGCTTAGCCCAGACTAATCCCTCTCCCATCGAGCAGTACTTC. Protein sequence: CASSLAQTNPSPIEQYF.

V usage is TRBV27 and J usage is TRBJ2-7; TRBD2 agrees at 8 bases. In germline, CDR1 is MNHEY, CDR2 SMNVEV (reference sequence). With V trimmed by 4 bases and J by 4 bases, 12 bases remained unmatched. CDR3 size: 16 residues. For the CDR3, the DNA is TGTGCCAGCAGTTCCGAGACGCGGGGGGAGGAATACGAGCAGTACTTC. Translating gives CASSSETRGEEYEQYF.

This sequence joins TRBV6-1 and TRBJ2-7; D possibly corresponds to TRBD2 (5 bases). The germline CDR1 and CDR2 sequences are MNHNS and SASEGT. V was clipped by 6 bases and J by 3 bases, with 15 bases between them. The CDR3 is 14 residues long. The CDR3 loop reads CASSAGLQSYEQYF. CDR3 bases: TGTGCCAGCAGCGCAGGACTTCAGAGCTACGAGCAGTACTTC.

V gene TRBV6-1 combines with J gene TRBJ1-6; D is uncertain. The germline V and J ends were trimmed by 5 bases and 9 bases, with 5 bases remaining between them. CDR3 length: 11 amino acids. Germline CDR1 MNHNS, CDR2 SASEGT. The CDR3 sequence is CASSRSSPLHF. The DNA for the CDR3 is TGTGCCAGCAGTAGGAGTTCACCCCTCCACTTT.

The chain carries TRBV6-4 and TRBJ2-1; weak D call: TRBD2 (6 bases). CDR3 length: 15 residues. The V gene's germline CDR1 is MRHNA and CDR2 SNTAGT. V was clipped by 2 bases and J by 4 bases, with 12 bases between them. The CDR3 DNA reads TGTGCCAGCAGTGACGGAGGGGCTGAATACAATGAGCAGTTCTTC. This encodes CASSDGGAEYNEQFF.

This chain's CDR3 is CASSQTSFSGYTF. CDR3 DNA sequence: TGTGCCAGCAGCCAGACATCGTTTAGTGGCTACACCTTC. The chain is built from TRBV14 and TRBJ1-2; D is ambiguous. The CDR3 totals 13 residues. Germline V lookup: CDR1 SGHDN, CDR2 FVKESK. Trimming cost V 3 bases and J 7 bases, with 12 bases left between them.

This chain uses TRBV14 with TRBJ1-1; D unresolved. V lost 1 base and J lost 6, with 9 bases in between. This CDR3 comprises 13 residues. Germline V lookup: CDR1 SGHDN, CDR2 FVKESK. Written as DNA, the CDR3 is TGTGCCAGCAGCCAAGTCGACTGGGCTGAAGCTTTCTTT. Encoded protein: CASSQVDWAEAFF. Filled out from reference TRBV14 and TRBJ1-1, the complete variable domain reads EAGVTQFPSHSVIEKGQTVTLRCDPISGHDNLYWYRRVMGKEIKFLLHFVKESKQDESGMPNNRFLAERTGGTYSTLKVQPAELEDSGVYFCASSQVDWAEAFFGQGTRLTVV.

The V and J genes are TRBV19 and TRBJ1-1, with D maybe TRBD1 (5 bases). CDR1 is LNHDA and CDR2 is SQIVND in the germline V gene (reference sequence). Trimming removed 7 bases at V and 4 bases at J, with 13 bases between. CDR3 length equals 13 residues. The CDR3 protein is CASIGRGITEAFF. The DNA of the CDR3 is TGTGCCAGTATAGGGCGGGGGATCACTGAAGCTTTCTTT.